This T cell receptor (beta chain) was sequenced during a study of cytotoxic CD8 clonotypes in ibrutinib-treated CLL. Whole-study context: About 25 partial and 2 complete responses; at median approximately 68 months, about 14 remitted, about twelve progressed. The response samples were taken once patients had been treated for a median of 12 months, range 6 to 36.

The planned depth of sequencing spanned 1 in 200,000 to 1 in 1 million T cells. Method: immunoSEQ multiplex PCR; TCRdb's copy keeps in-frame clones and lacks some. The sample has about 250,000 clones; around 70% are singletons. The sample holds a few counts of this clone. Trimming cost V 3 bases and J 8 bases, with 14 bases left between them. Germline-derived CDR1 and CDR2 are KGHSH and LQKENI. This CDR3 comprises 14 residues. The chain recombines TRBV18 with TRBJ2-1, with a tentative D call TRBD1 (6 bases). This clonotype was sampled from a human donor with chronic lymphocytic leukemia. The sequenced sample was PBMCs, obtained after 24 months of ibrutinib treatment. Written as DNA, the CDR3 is TGTGCCAGCTCACCCCGCAGGGGCTCGGATGAGCAGTTCTTC. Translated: CASSPRRGSDEQFF.